One sample yielded the 32 T cell receptor beta chains listed below, sequenced in a study of monozygotic twins with inflammatory bowel disease (dated by TCRdb to the late 2010s). Library preparation used 5' RACE. Sequencing used an Illumina HiSeq 2500. Based on TCRdb reprocessing of the reads, there is one entry per CDR3 protein sequence, and DNA is missing. The sample table records 350,000 to 400,000 distinct CDR3 sequences. Approximately 2.4% of the sample is held by the ten biggest clonotypes. The source material was blood. The receptors were sampled from a human donor with ulcerative colitis or Crohn's disease, or a healthy co-twin of an affected twin (not recorded which).

V gene TRBV4-1 combines with J gene TRBJ1-2; TCRdb picks TRBD1, but there is no DNA to check that call. The CDR3 sequence is 17 residues long. Germline V CDR1 and CDR2: MGHRA, YSYEKL. CDR3: CASSPRSQGQGGYGYTF.

The CDR3 loop reads CASSYSGGHQETQYF. This sequence joins TRBV6-2 or TRBV6-3 and TRBJ2-5. CDR3 length: 15 residues. Germline CDR1 reads MNHEY; CDR2 reads SVGEGT.

J is TRBJ1-5 and V is TRBV30. Germline values: CDR1 GTSNPN, CDR2 SVGIG (reference sequence). This CDR3 region has 13 residues. The CDR3 here is CAWSYSSNQPQHF.

J is TRBJ2-7 and V is TRBV18; without DNA, the TCRdb call of TRBD1 cannot be checked. CDR3 size: 13 residues. Germline values: CDR1 KGHSH, CDR2 LQKENI. The CDR3 loop reads CASSPGSGYEQYF.

The V gene is TRBV4-1, the J gene TRBJ2-7; TCRdb names TRBD1, which stays unverified in the absence of DNA. This CDR3 region has 15 residues. The germline gives CDR1 MGHRA, CDR2 YSYEKL. This CDR3 reads CASSRGTGGFYEQYF.

The rearrangement joins TRBV7-8 to TRBJ1-1; TCRdb designates TRBD1, a call that cannot be tested without DNA. The CDR3 is 17 residues long. CDR1 SGHVS and CDR2 FQNEAQ come from the germline V gene. The CDR3 sequence is CASSLPGEVSWYTEAFF.

The rearrangement uses TRBV7-2 and TRBJ2-7; TCRdb outputs TRBD1, but without DNA this stays unchecked. Germline values: CDR1 SGHTA, CDR2 FQGNSA. CDR3 size: 16 residues. The CDR3 spells CASSSRGTYARGGQYF.

This rearrangement joins TRBV30 to TRBJ1-4; checking the TCRdb D call of TRBD1 is not possible without DNA. The CDR3 has 16 amino acids. Germline CDR1 and CDR2: GTSNPN and SVGIG (reference sequence). The chain's CDR3 is CAWSPTRGGPNEKLFF.

This chain connects TRBV27 to TRBJ2-5. CDR1 MNHEY and CDR2 SMNVEV come from the germline V gene (reference sequence). The CDR3 is 13 amino acids. The CDR3 reads CASSLLLQETQYF.

V usage is TRBV19 and J usage is TRBJ2-3; the TRBD2 assignment by TCRdb is unverifiable without DNA. The germline gives CDR1 LNHDA, CDR2 SQIVND (reference sequence). The length of the CDR3 is 15 residues. CDR3 region: CASSIGAIGTDTQYF. The variable domain in full, completed from reference TRBV19 and TRBJ2-3, reads DGGITQSPKYLFRKEGQNVTLSCEQNLNHDAMYWYRQDPGQGLRLIYYSQIVNDFQKGDIAEGYSVSREKKESFPLTVTSAQKNPTAFYLCASSIGAIGTDTQYFGPGTRLTVL.

The chain carries TRBV7-9 and TRBJ2-1; TCRdb's D gene call, TRBD1, goes unchecked for lack of DNA. CDR3 size: 15 residues. CDR1 is SEHNR, CDR2 FQNEAQ, per germline (reference sequence). The CDR3 loop reads CASSSGTGSYNEQFF.

This chain connects TRBV7-9 to TRBJ2-1; TCRdb lists TRBD1, though no DNA is available to test this call. Looked up from germline, CDR1 is SEHNR and CDR2 is FQNEAQ (reference sequence). This CDR3 region has 15 residues. CDR3: CASSLRDRWNNEQFF.

This sequence joins TRBV7-3 and TRBJ2-1; TCRdb selects TRBD2, and the lack of DNA leaves this call unchecked. CDR3 length equals 17 residues. CDR1 is SGHTA and CDR2 is FQGTGA in the germline V gene. The CDR3 loop reads CASSLTASGGTLNEQFF.

The chain carries TRBV6-1 and TRBJ1-1; TCRdb's D gene call, TRBD1, goes unchecked for lack of DNA. This CDR3 has 14 amino acids. Germline-derived CDR1 and CDR2 are MNHNS and SASEGT. The CDR3 here is CASRGRGVYAEAFF.

V gene TRBV7-9 combines with J gene TRBJ1-5; checking the TCRdb D call of TRBD1 is not possible without DNA. Germline V gene lookup returns CDR1 SEHNR and CDR2 FQNEAQ (reference sequence). This CDR3 region has 15 residues. The CDR3 region is CASSTGVISNQPQHF.

This chain links TRBV10-2 with TRBJ2-1; TCRdb picks TRBD2, but there is no DNA to check that call. The germline V gene has CDR1 WSHSY and CDR2 SAAADI. There are 16 residues in the CDR3. CDR3 residues: CASTFTLAEANNEQFF.

The rearrangement links TRBV9 to TRBJ1-5. Germline V gene lookup returns CDR1 SGDLS and CDR2 YYNGEE. This CDR3 has 13 residues. CDR3: CASGIDWDQPQHF.

CDR3 sequence reads: CASSLSGAGDNFF. The rearrangement links TRBV7-3 to TRBJ2-1; lacking DNA, the TRBD2 call made by TCRdb goes unchecked. The germline V gene has CDR1 SGHTA and CDR2 FQGTGA. The CDR3 is 13 residues long.

The chain carries TRBV30 and TRBJ1-6; TCRdb's D call, TRBD1, is unchecked because there is no DNA. The CDR3 has 15 residues. CDR1 and CDR2 from the germline V gene are GTSNPN and SVGIG (reference sequence). The CDR3 is CAWRKQGAKDSPLHF.

The gene calls are TRBV12-3 or TRBV12-4 and TRBJ2-5; TCRdb's D call, TRBD2, is unchecked because there is no DNA. There are 15 residues in the CDR3. The CDR3 is CASSPRAGGGETQYF.

The chain carries TRBV4-1 and TRBJ2-1; lacking DNA, the TRBD1 call made by TCRdb goes unchecked. CDR3 length equals 16 residues. Looked up from germline, CDR1 is MGHRA and CDR2 is YSYEKL. The CDR3 is CASSQVSDRTYNEQFF.

This chain links TRBV7-2 with TRBJ1-5. Germline V lookup: CDR1 SGHTA, CDR2 FQGNSA. The length of the CDR3 is 14 residues. The CDR3 here is CASSSWGEGQPQHF.

This rearrangement joins TRBV12-3 or TRBV12-4 to TRBJ2-3; TCRdb names TRBD1, which stays unverified in the absence of DNA. The CDR3 spans 13 residues. The chain's CDR3 is CASTWDSTDTQYF.

The chain has TRBV7-9 and TRBJ2-6; TCRdb's assignment of TRBD1 cannot be checked, as there is no DNA. The germline V gene encodes CDR1 SEHNR and CDR2 FQNEAQ (reference sequence). The CDR3 is 16 amino acids. CDR3: CASSPPLAEGANVLTF.

CDR3 protein: CASRLVPRGEGYTF. V and J are TRBV27 and TRBJ1-2. The CDR3 runs 14 residues. The germline V gene encodes CDR1 MNHEY and CDR2 SMNVEV (reference sequence).

The chain combines TRBV5-1 with TRBJ1-4; the TRBD1 assignment by TCRdb is unverifiable without DNA. There are 16 residues in the CDR3. Germline CDR1 reads SGHRS; CDR2 reads YFSETQ. CDR3 amino acids: CASSIEGQQGNEKLFF. Combining the CDR3 with reference TRBV5-1 and TRBJ1-4 gives the whole variable domain KAGVTQTPRYLIKTRGQQVTLSCSPISGHRSVSWYQQTPGQGLQFLFEYFSETQRNKGNFPGRFSGRQFSNSRSEMNVSTLELGDSALYLCASSIEGQQGNEKLFFGSGTQLSVL.

This chain links TRBV11-2 with TRBJ2-2; with no DNA, the TCRdb D assignment of TRBD2 cannot be verified. Per the germline V gene, CDR1 is SGHAT and CDR2 is FQNNGV. The length of the CDR3 is 18 residues. The CDR3 protein is CASSSLGLAGLNTGELFF.

V and J are TRBV5-1 and TRBJ2-6. This CDR3 is 14 amino acids long. The germline CDR1 and CDR2 sequences are SGHRS and YFSETQ. CDR3 loop: CASSMAEGANVLTF.

CDR3 sequence: CASSLAPGLVPAEQYF. The rearrangement joins TRBV18 to TRBJ2-7; TCRdb designates TRBD2, a call that cannot be tested without DNA. Germline V gene lookup returns CDR1 KGHSH and CDR2 LQKENI. This CDR3 has 16 residues. Based on the CDR3 plus reference TRBV18 and TRBJ2-7, the full variable domain is NAGVMQNPRHLVRRRGQEARLRCSPMKGHSHVYWYRQLPEEGLKFMVYLQKENIIDESGMPKERFSAEFPKEGPSILRIQQVVRGDSAAYFCASSLAPGLVPAEQYFGPGTRLTVT.

The chain is built from TRBV7-9 and TRBJ2-1. The CDR3 runs 15 residues. Per germline, CDR1 SEHNR and CDR2 FQNEAQ (reference sequence). The CDR3 sequence is CASSSVMGFYNEQFF. The full variable domain, completed using reference TRBV7-9 and TRBJ2-1, is DTGVSQNPRHKITKRGQNVTFRCDPISEHNRLYWYRQTLGQGPEFLTYFQNEAQLEKSRLLSDRFSAERPKGSFSTLEIQRTEQGDSAMYLCASSSVMGFYNEQFFGPGTRLTVL.

The CDR3 is CASSFEGSEAFF. The chain has TRBV6-2 or TRBV6-3 and TRBJ1-1. Germline V gene sequence: CDR1 MNHEY, CDR2 SVGEGT. CDR3 length: 12 residues.

J is TRBJ2-6 and V is TRBV7-6; TCRdb's assignment of TRBD1 cannot be checked, as there is no DNA. This CDR3 has 21 amino acids. The germline gives CDR1 SGHVS, CDR2 FNYEAQ. The CDR3 sequence is CASSLVPFGQGYKSGANVLTF.